This T cell receptor beta chain was sequenced for a study of blood T cell repertoires in COVID-19. This CDR3 has 15 amino acids. Germline lookup yields CDR1 MNHEY and CDR2 SMNVEV (reference sequence). V lost 1 base and J 2 bases, leaving 11 bases between the germline ends. Clones were sequenced by immunoSEQ multiplex PCR, and TCRdb holds only the in-frame ones, with some missing. The repertoire has under 450,000 clones, around 86% of them found once; the top ten carry less than 6%. Participants came from fewer than 25 US areas, aged about 18 to 100 years. Clinical history reported by participants formed the basis on which cohorts were assigned. Recovery meant two consecutive negative NP/OP PCR tests, professional clearance, or resolved symptoms. This clone showed up just once.

The sequenced sample was PBMCs or T cells enriched from blood (not recorded which). The chain couples TRBV27 to TRBJ1-2; a possible D gene is TRBD1 (5 bases). This TCR derives from a woman between 45 and 65 years old who had recovered from COVID-19. The CDR3 bases are TGTGCCAGCAGTTTATTTGGGGGGGTCAACTATGGCTACACCTTC. This translates into CASSLFGGVNYGYTF.